A single sample gave rise to the 27 T cell receptor beta chains below, sequenced in a study of T cells in Graves' hyperthyroidism and ophthalmopathy (dated by TCRdb to 2018 to 2020). Library creation used multiplex PCR. The sequencer was an Illumina HiSeq 2000. The TCR beta CDR3 regions were amplified from the RNA transcripts. The first round of RT-PCR for the TCR CDR3 was performed with the HTBI primer set and the Qiagen OneStep RT-PCR kit. TCRdb took the public reads, trimmed them with fastp at Q25, ran MiXCR for clone calling and kept in-frame beta chains. Under each unique CDR3 protein, matching rows form one entry showing the most common genes and DNA. For this sample there are around 440,000 distinct CDR3 sequences; about 15% appear just once. About 7.7% of the sample comes from the top ten. The sequenced sample consisted of blood. The receptors here all came from a woman in her late teens or twenties with Graves' hyperthyroidism.

This clonotype was observed many times. This chain uses TRBV12-3 or TRBV12-4 with TRBJ2-3; D remains ambiguous. This CDR3 region has 14 residues. Deletions cut 5 bases from V and 2 bases from J, with 11 bases between. The CDR3 DNA follows: TGTGCCAGCAGTCCTGAACCCCACACAGATACGCAGTATTTT. Its translation is CASSPEPHTDTQYF.

The chain links TRBV29-1 to TRBJ1-1; D is perhaps TRBD1 (5 bases). The CDR3 is 15 residues long. Trimming stripped 6 bases from V and 5 bases from J, with 22 bases between. Germline V gene lookup returns CDR1 SQVTM and CDR2 ANQGSEA. CDR3 sequence (DNA): TGCAGCGTCCCATTTTTAGGGGCGGGGGGGACTGAAGCTTTCTTT. Its protein is CSVPFLGAGGTEAFF.

Only a few counts were recorded for this clonotype. This chain connects TRBV19 to TRBJ2-2; D may be TRBD1 (7 bases). The germline CDR1 and CDR2 sequences are LNHDA and SQIVND (reference sequence). This CDR3 region has 15 residues. Trimming cost V 5 bases and J 4 bases, with 14 bases left between them. The CDR3 sequence is CASSARQGGTGELFF. In DNA, the CDR3 is TGTGCCAGTAGTGCCCGACAGGGAGGCACCGGGGAGCTGTTTTTT.

This chain joins TRBV10-1 and TRBJ2-3, with a possible D match to TRBD2 (5 bases). V was clipped by 0 bases and J by 4 bases, with 8 bases between them. The CDR3 contains 14 residues. CDR1 and CDR2 from the germline V gene are WNHNN and SYGVQD (reference sequence). The CDR3 sequence is CASSESLGADTQYF. The CDR3 region has the DNA TGCGCCAGCAGTGAGTCGTTGGGAGCAGATACGCAGTATTTT.

This clonotype showed up many times. V gene TRBV3-1 combines with J gene TRBJ2-1; TRBD2 agrees at 7 bases. Germline loops: CDR1 LGHDT, CDR2 YNNKEL (reference sequence). The CDR3 length is 17 residues. The trim removed 6 bases at V and 4 bases at J, leaving 15 bases unmatched. CDR3 amino acids: CASSRRYRDYLYNEQFF. The CDR3 DNA follows: TGTGCCAGCAGTAGGAGGTACCGGGACTATCTATACAATGAGCAGTTCTTC.

In its sample, this clonotype was seen many times. The chain links TRBV28 to TRBJ1-2, with 7 bases fitting TRBD1. Germline V gives CDR1 MDHEN, CDR2 SYDVKM. The junction had 4 bases not matched to a gene; V was cut back by 1 base and J by 5 bases. This CDR3 region has 14 residues. In DNA form, the CDR3 reads TGTGCCAGCAGTTTATTGGCAGGGGGATATGGCTACACCTTC. Translating it yields CASSLLAGGYGYTF.

This clonotype was seen many times. V and J are TRBV27 and TRBJ2-7; D unclear. Per the germline V gene, CDR1 is MNHEY and CDR2 is SMNVEV (reference sequence). This CDR3 is built from 13 residues. V lost 4 bases and J 3 bases, leaving 10 bases between the germline ends. CDR3 sequence: CASSSKPDYEQYF. CDR3 sequence (DNA): TGTGCCAGCAGTTCGAAACCGGACTACGAGCAGTACTTC.

The chain joins TRBV10-2 to TRBJ1-2; 8 positions match TRBD1. Losses at the gene ends were 3 bases for V and 4 bases for J; bases not matched to a gene: 16. The CDR3 is 18 residues long. The germline V gene encodes CDR1 WSHSY and CDR2 SAAADI. CDR3 nucleotides: TGCGCCAGCAGTGACCTTGGACAGGGCCGAAGTCGGAGCTATGGCTACACCTTC. The encoded protein is CASSDLGQGRSRSYGYTF.

This clonotype was seen only a few times. The chain couples TRBV20-1 to TRBJ2-7; TRBD2 agrees at 14 bases. Germline CDR1 and CDR2: DFQATT and SNEGSKA (reference sequence). CDR3 length equals 13 residues. The V segment lost 4 bases and the J segment 6 bases; nucleotides outside the gene matches: 2. This CDR3 is CSAKGTSGSEQYF. The CDR3 DNA is TGCAGTGCTAAGGGGACTAGCGGGAGCGAGCAGTACTTC.

This clonotype was recorded a few times. The chain employs TRBV10-1 and TRBJ2-2; D unresolved. V dropped 0 bases and J dropped 3 bases, with 8 bases sitting between them. The CDR3 totals 15 residues. Germline loops: CDR1 WNHNN, CDR2 SYGVQD (reference sequence). The CDR3 DNA reads as TGCGCCAGCAGTGAGTCTTTAATGGACACCGGGGAGCTGTTTTTT. This sequence encodes CASSESLMDTGELFF.

This clonotype was seen at least ten times. The V call is TRBV11-2, the J call TRBJ1-2, with TRBD1 as a possible D gene (6 bases). CDR1 and CDR2 from the germline V gene are SGHAT and FQNNGV. This CDR3 is built from 13 residues. Trimming stripped 1 base from V and 10 bases from J, with 13 bases between. The CDR3 reads CASSLAAGVDYTF. CDR3 nucleotide sequence: TGTGCCAGCAGCTTAGCCGCAGGGGTGGACTACACCTTC.

This clonotype was counted ten times or more. The V gene is TRBV2, the J gene TRBJ1-2; possible D gene TRBD1, 5 bases. Trimming cost V 8 bases and J 8 bases, with 12 bases left between them. The CDR3 is 11 residues long. In germline, CDR1 is SNHLY, CDR2 FYNNEI. CDR3 loop: CASGARRGYTF. The CDR3 region has the DNA TGTGCCAGCGGGGCGAGACGGGGCTACACCTTC.

This clonotype appeared a few times. V usage is TRBV10-3 and J usage is TRBJ1-5; a possible D gene is TRBD1 (5 bases). V lost 10 bases to trimming and J lost 4 bases, with 11 bases between them. The CDR3 loop spans 12 amino acids. The germline CDR1 and CDR2 sequences are ENHRY and SYGVKD. CDR3: CATWGDNQPQHF. CDR3 nucleotide sequence: TGTGCCACTTGGGGGGATAATCAGCCCCAGCATTTT.

This clonotype showed up many times. The rearrangement joins TRBV6-1 to TRBJ2-7, with 10 bases matching TRBD1. From germline, CDR1 is MNHNS and CDR2 SASEGT. The CDR3 has 14 amino acids. With 2 bases clipped from V and 6 bases from J, the junction kept 4 bases outside the gene matches. CDR3 amino acids: CASSEYGTGVEQYF. The CDR3 region has the DNA TGTGCCAGCAGTGAATATGGGACAGGGGTCGAGCAGTACTTC.

This clonotype was observed a few times. J is TRBJ1-2 and V is TRBV12-5; 8 nucleotides agree with TRBD1. The J segment lost 7 bases and the V segment lost 2 bases, leaving 6 bases of the junction unmatched. Germline values: CDR1 LGHNT, CDR2 FRNRAP. The length of the CDR3 is 14 residues. CDR3 sequence reads: CASGLTTGASGYTF. The DNA for the CDR3 is TGTGCTAGTGGTTTGACGACAGGGGCAAGTGGCTACACCTTC.

This clonotype has a count of ten or more. The DNA of the CDR3 is TGTGCCAGCAGCTTAGGGAGGGGGAACAGGATGGAGAAGGAGACCCAGTACTTC. Protein sequence: CASSLGRGNRMEKETQYF. The chain joins TRBV11-1 to TRBJ2-5; D possibly uses TRBD1 or TRBD2 (6 bases each). Between the trimmed V and J ends, which lost 1 base and 5 bases, there was a span of 23 bases. The CDR3 has 18 residues. CDR1 is SGHAT and CDR2 is FQDESV in the germline V gene (reference sequence).

This clonotype has ten or more counts. The rearrangement uses TRBV29-1 and TRBJ2-3, with TRBD2 matching 15 bases. The CDR3 consists of 15 residues. The ends lost 7 bases at V and 10 bases at J; junction bases unmatched: 12. Germline V gene data show CDR1 as SQVTM and CDR2 as ANQGSEA. The CDR3 region has the DNA TGCAGCGCTGCATTTGGGACTAGCGGGGGGTCAGCGCAGTATTTT. Translating gives CSAAFGTSGGSAQYF.

This clonotype was counted only a few times. The chain is built from TRBV25-1 and TRBJ2-7; either TRBD1 or TRBD2 may supply D (5 bases each). V shed 2 bases and J shed 2 bases, with 13 bases lying between them. Germline V gene lookup returns CDR1 MGHDK and CDR2 SYGVNS. This CDR3 is 15 amino acids long. The DNA for the CDR3 is TGTGCCAGCAGTGAAATGGGCCAGGGAGCCTACGAGCAGTACTTC. It yields the protein CASSEMGQGAYEQYF.

This chain links TRBV28 with TRBJ1-5; TRBD1 aligns across 8 bases. CDR3 length: 15 residues. Germline V gives CDR1 MDHEN, CDR2 SYDVKM. J was trimmed by 4 bases and V by 5 bases; bases with no gene match: 7. The CDR3 loop reads CASSTPQGANQPQHF. CDR3 bases: TGTGCCAGCAGTACCCCCCAGGGGGCGAATCAGCCCCAGCATTTT.

This clonotype was recorded a few times. This rearrangement joins TRBV3-1 to TRBJ1-4, with D perhaps matching TRBD1 (6 bases). Per germline, CDR1 LGHDT and CDR2 YNNKEL (reference sequence). The CDR3 covers 16 residues. The V end was cut by 1 base, the J end by 7 bases, with 16 bases between. The DNA of the CDR3 is TGTGCCAGCAGCCAAGGGGGGGCAGGGATGGGTGAAAAACTGTTTTTT. This sequence encodes CASSQGGAGMGEKLFF.

The rearrangement joins TRBV9 to TRBJ2-1; D not certain. The CDR3 is 12 amino acids. From germline, CDR1 is SGDLS and CDR2 YYNGEE. V was pared by 3 bases and J by 9 bases, with 10 bases between. The CDR3 loop is CASSDSTGEQFF. CDR3 bases: TGTGCCAGCAGCGATTCGACGGGTGAGCAGTTCTTC.

Comment on this clonotype: A much larger clone is a single base away; this may be a read error. This chain uses TRBV5-1 with TRBJ2-7; D remains unclear. Germline V gene sequence: CDR1 SGHRS, CDR2 YFSETQ. There are 16 residues in the CDR3. V lost 4 bases to trimming and J lost 2 bases, with 19 bases between them. CDR3 protein: CASSLNPEPVTYEQYF. CDR3 coding DNA: TGCGCCAGCAGCCTAAATCCAGAGCCGGTGACCTACGAGCAGTACTTC.

This clonotype was observed a few times. The chain couples TRBV6-1 to TRBJ1-2, with TRBD1 matching over 11 bases. Trimming at V came to 6 bases and at J to 7 bases, leaving 10 bases not matched to a gene. The CDR3 is 15 residues long. The germline V gene encodes CDR1 MNHNS and CDR2 SASEGT. CDR3 sequence: CASRAADRGQLGYTF. CDR3 in DNA: TGTGCCAGCAGGGCGGCGGACAGGGGGCAACTTGGCTACACCTTC.

This CDR3 reads CASSPLAGAAGHTQYF. CDR3 DNA sequence: TGCGCCAGCAGCCCACTAGCGGGGGCCGCGGGGCATACGCAGTATTTT. The chain carries TRBV5-1 and TRBJ2-3; 11 bases fit TRBD2. J lost 7 bases, V lost 4 bases, and 11 bases had no gene match. CDR3 size: 16 residues. Germline values: CDR1 SGHRS, CDR2 YFSETQ.

This clonotype was seen many times. This chain uses TRBV2 with TRBJ2-1, with D perhaps TRBD2 (5 bases). The length of the CDR3 is 15 residues. Germline CDR1 and CDR2: SNHLY and FYNNEI. The V and J ends lost 4 bases and 0 bases respectively, with 10 bases between them. The CDR3 is CASSVASRSYNEQFF. CDR3 bases: TGTGCCAGCAGTGTGGCTAGCCGCTCCTACAATGAGCAGTTCTTC. Looking up the rest from reference TRBV2 and TRBJ2-1 gives the full variable domain: EPEVTQTPSHQVTQMGQEVILRCVPISNHLYFYWYRQILGQKVEFLVSFYNNEISEKSEIFDDQFSVERPDGSNFTLKIRSTKLEDSAMYFCASSVASRSYNEQFFGPGTRLTVL.

This clonotype was picked up a small number of times. V is TRBV5-1 and J is TRBJ2-3; D is unresolved. The V gene's germline CDR1 is SGHRS and CDR2 YFSETQ. With 7 bases removed from V and 0 bases from J, the gap between germline ends came to 9 bases. The CDR3 consists of 13 residues. The CDR3 loop reads CASLDGSTDTQYF. CDR3 nucleotides: TGCGCCAGCCTGGACGGGAGCACAGATACGCAGTATTTT.

This clonotype was counted many times. J is TRBJ2-5 and V is TRBV7-9, with D possibly called TRBD1 or TRBD2 (6 bases each). In germline, CDR1 is SEHNR, CDR2 FQNEAQ (reference sequence). The V end was cut by 3 bases, the J end by 1 base, with 9 bases between. CDR3 length equals 14 residues. This CDR3 reads CASSFGGGQETQYF. The CDR3, as DNA: TGTGCCAGCAGCTTTGGAGGGGGCCAAGAGACCCAGTACTTC.